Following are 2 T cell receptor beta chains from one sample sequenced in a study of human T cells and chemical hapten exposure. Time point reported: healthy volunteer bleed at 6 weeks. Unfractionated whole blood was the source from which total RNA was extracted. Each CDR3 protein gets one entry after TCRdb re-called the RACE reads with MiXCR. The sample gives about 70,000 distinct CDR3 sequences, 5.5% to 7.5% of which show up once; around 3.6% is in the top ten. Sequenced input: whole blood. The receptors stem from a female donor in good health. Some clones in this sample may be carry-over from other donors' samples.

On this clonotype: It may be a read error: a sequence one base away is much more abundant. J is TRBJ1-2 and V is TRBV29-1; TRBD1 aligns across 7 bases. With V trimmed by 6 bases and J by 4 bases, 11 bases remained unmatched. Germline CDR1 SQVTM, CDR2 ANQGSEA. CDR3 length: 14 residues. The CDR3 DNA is TGCAGCGTAGTCATACAGGGGAGCGGCTATGGCTACACCTTC. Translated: CSVVIQGSGYGYTF.

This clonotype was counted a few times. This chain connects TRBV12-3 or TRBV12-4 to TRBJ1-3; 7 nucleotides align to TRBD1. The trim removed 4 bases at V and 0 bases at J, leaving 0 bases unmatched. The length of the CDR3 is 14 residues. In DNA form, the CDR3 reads TGTGCCAGCAGTTACAGGGGCTCTGGAAACACCATATATTTT. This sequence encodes CASSYRGSGNTIYF.